A single sample is the source of the 22 T cell receptor beta chains below, sequenced in a study of regulatory T cells in long-lasting Graves disease. As for time point: newly diagnosed GD, antithyroid drugs for less than 3 months. From RNA extracted from PBMCs, the TCR library was made. CDR3 regions were amplified by Arm-PCR using iRepertoire HTBI primers to build TCR beta libraries. MiXCR, run by TCRdb on the multiplex PCR reads, gives a single entry per CDR3 protein. This sample carries 380,000 or so distinct CDR3 sequences, roughly 15% of them seen once, and the ten largest clones take 20%. This sample was shared with a second study, whose subject was T cells in Graves' hyperthyroidism and ophthalmopathy.

The specimen comprised peripheral blood mononuclear cells (PBMCs), sampled at new diagnosis, from a patient treated with antithyroid drugs. These receptor sequences come from a woman aged 18 to 35 with Graves disease.

This clonotype has ten or more counts. V usage is TRBV3-1 and J usage is TRBJ2-5; 12 positions agree with TRBD2. The CDR3 runs to 17 residues. V lost 2 bases and J lost 2; bases outside the gene matches: 6. Germline CDR1 reads LGHDT; CDR2 reads YNNKEL (reference sequence). The CDR3 protein is CASSQRWLAGGQETQYF. Here the CDR3 DNA reads TGTGCCAGCAGCCAACGGTGGCTAGCGGGGGGGCAAGAGACCCAGTACTTC.

This clonotype showed up many times. This chain connects TRBV24-1 to TRBJ2-3; TRBD2 is a possible D gene (6 bases). V was clipped by 3 bases and J by 6 bases, with 9 bases between them. The CDR3 loop spans 13 amino acids. The germline V gene has CDR1 KGHDR and CDR2 SFDVKD. CDR3 in amino acids: CATSDRDFDTQYF. DNA of the CDR3: TGTGCCACCAGTGATCGGGACTTCGATACGCAGTATTTT.

This clonotype was counted many times. This rearrangement joins TRBV5-5 to TRBJ2-5, with 10 bases identical to TRBD2. The CDR3 spans 15 residues. The junction had 3 bases not matched to a gene; V was cut back by 2 bases and J by 2 bases. Germline V gene data show CDR1 as SGHKS and CDR2 as YYEKEE (reference sequence). The CDR3 nucleotides are TGTGCCAGCAGCTTAGCGGGGGGGCCACAAGAGACCCAGTACTTC. Translating it yields CASSLAGGPQETQYF.

This clonotype was seen only once. This likely came from a read error, as a far larger clone is one base away. The chain links TRBV3-1 to TRBJ2-7, with D perhaps TRBD2 (5 bases). V lost 5 bases to trimming and J lost 6 bases, with 14 bases between them. CDR3 length equals 13 residues. Per germline, CDR1 LGHDT and CDR2 YNNKEL (reference sequence). CDR3 in amino acids: CASSANRELEQYF. CDR3 coding DNA: TGTGCCAGCAGCGCGAATAGGGAGCTCGAGCAGTACTTC.

This clonotype came up many times. The rearrangement joins TRBV5-1 to TRBJ2-5, with 9 bases fitting TRBD1. The CDR3 is 13 residues long. Germline V CDR1 and CDR2: SGHRS, YFSETQ. The junction had 0 bases not matched to a gene; V was cut back by 4 bases and J by 2 bases. The CDR3 sequence: CASSGTGQETQYF. Here the CDR3 DNA reads TGCGCCAGCAGCGGGACAGGGCAAGAGACCCAGTACTTC. Supplemented by reference TRBV5-1 and TRBJ2-5, the full variable domain reads KAGVTQTPRYLIKTRGQQVTLSCSPISGHRSVSWYQQTPGQGLQFLFEYFSETQRNKGNFPGRFSGRQFSNSRSEMNVSTLELGDSALYLCASSGTGQETQYFGPGTRLLVL.

In DNA, the CDR3 is TGTGCCAGCATCGGCTCGGGATACAACTACGAGCAGTACTTC. It codes for CASIGSGYNYEQYF. The chain employs TRBV28 and TRBJ2-7; possibly TRBD2 for D (5 bases). Trimming shortened V by 7 bases and J by 3 bases, and 16 bases separated the two germline ends. This CDR3 has 14 amino acids. Germline V gene sequence: CDR1 MDHEN, CDR2 SYDVKM.

Ten or more counts support this clonotype. The genes are TRBV20-1 and TRBJ1-1; D is perhaps TRBD1 (6 bases). The CDR3 is 14 residues long. Trimming cost V 5 bases and J 3 bases, with 16 bases left between them. CDR1 is DFQATT and CDR2 is SNEGSKA in the germline V gene (reference sequence). CDR3 in amino acids: CSAQPGTSDTEAFF. CDR3 nucleotides: TGCAGTGCTCAGCCAGGGACATCGGACACTGAAGCTTTCTTT.

This clonotype has ten or more counts. V and J are TRBV5-1 and TRBJ2-3; 12 bases are shared with TRBD2. Unmatched junction bases numbered 7, after V lost 2 bases and J lost 0 bases. CDR3 length equals 18 residues. Germline CDR1 is SGHRS and CDR2 is YFSETQ. As DNA, the CDR3 is TGCGCCAGCAGCTTAGCGACTAGCGGGGGCCGGAGCACAGATACGCAGTATTTT. Its protein is CASSLATSGGRSTDTQYF. Based on the CDR3 plus reference TRBV5-1 and TRBJ2-3, the full variable domain is KAGVTQTPRYLIKTRGQQVTLSCSPISGHRSVSWYQQTPGQGLQFLFEYFSETQRNKGNFPGRFSGRQFSNSRSEMNVSTLELGDSALYLCASSLATSGGRSTDTQYFGPGTRLTVL.

This clonotype has a count of ten or more. The CDR3 reads CAWKGRGTFDEKLFF. The CDR3 DNA sequence: TGTGCCTGGAAAGGGAGGGGGACGTTTGATGAAAAACTGTTTTTT. The chain is built from TRBV30 and TRBJ1-4, with D possibly TRBD1 on 6 matching bases. Germline loops: CDR1 GTSNPN, CDR2 SVGIG (reference sequence). Trimming removed 4 bases from V and 6 bases from J, with 18 bases in between. The length of the CDR3 is 15 residues.

The rearrangement links TRBV27 to TRBJ1-6; D might be TRBD1 (5 bases). CDR1 and CDR2 (germline): MNHEY, SMNVEV (reference sequence). Trimming removed 3 bases from V and 6 bases from J, with 12 bases in between. CDR3 length: 15 amino acids. The CDR3 DNA follows: TGTGCCAGCAGTTTTGAGGGGAGGGGTAATTCACCCCTCCACTTT. Translation: CASSFEGRGNSPLHF.

Many counts were recorded for this clonotype. The rearrangement links TRBV5-1 to TRBJ2-2, with 8 bases that match TRBD2. CDR3 length: 17 amino acids. Germline V gene data show CDR1 as SGHRS and CDR2 as YFSETQ. V was clipped by 7 bases and J by 2 bases; unmatched bases: 13. CDR3 region: CASEPMAGLGNTGELFF. CDR3 coding DNA: TGCGCCAGCGAGCCCATGGCGGGACTAGGCAACACCGGGGAGCTGTTTTTT.

This sequence joins TRBV7-8 and TRBJ1-4; 7 bases line up with TRBD1. Germline V CDR1 and CDR2: SGHVS, FQNEAQ. After removal of 5 bases from V and 8 bases from J, the junction contained 5 bases not matched to a gene. The CDR3 consists of 13 residues. The CDR3 DNA sequence: TGTGCCAGCAGCCGGAGGGGGCTAGAAAAACTGTTTTTT. It is translated as CASSRRGLEKLFF. The variable domain in full, completed from reference TRBV7-8 and TRBJ1-4, reads GAGVSQSPRYKVAKRGQDVALRCDPISGHVSLFWYQQALGQGPEFLTYFQNEAQLDKSGLPSDRFFAERPEGSVSTLKIQRTQQEDSAVYLCASSRRGLEKLFFGSGTQLSVL.

V gene TRBV18 combines with J gene TRBJ2-7; TRBD1 matches 8 bases. V dropped 0 bases and J dropped 1; count of bases not matched to a gene: 11. The germline V gene has CDR1 KGHSH and CDR2 LQKENI. The CDR3 runs 18 residues. The CDR3 DNA reads as TGTGCCAGCTCACCACCTTTGAGGCAGGGGGCGCTTTCCTACGAGCAGTACTTC. Translation: CASSPPLRQGALSYEQYF.

At least ten counts were recorded for this clonotype. The CDR3 loop is CASRPLAGPSGANVLTF. The DNA of the CDR3 is TGTGCCAGCAGGCCACTAGCGGGACCCTCTGGGGCCAACGTCCTGACTTTC. V is TRBV14 and J is TRBJ2-6, with 10 bases aligning to TRBD2. Germline trimming cut 6 bases from V and 0 bases from J; bases unmatched to any gene: 5. This CDR3 is 17 amino acids long. Germline V lookup: CDR1 SGHDN, CDR2 FVKESK.

This clonotype was observed at least ten times. The chain recombines TRBV7-6 with TRBJ2-3; no clear D gene. Germline lookup yields CDR1 SGHVS and CDR2 FNYEAQ. The V end lost 2 bases, the J end lost 1 base, and 7 bases lay between the germline ends. The CDR3 runs 14 residues. In nucleotides, the CDR3 is TGTGCCAGCAGCTTATCATACGGCACAGATACGCAGTATTTT. Translated: CASSLSYGTDTQYF.

The J gene is TRBJ1-2, the V gene TRBV9; 8 nucleotides line up with TRBD1. The trim removed 4 bases at V and 8 bases at J, leaving 7 bases unmatched. The germline CDR1 and CDR2 sequences are SGDLS and YYNGEE. The CDR3 covers 13 residues. The DNA for the CDR3 is TGTGCCAGCAGCCCAACAGGGGGAAGGGGCTACACCTTC. It specifies CASSPTGGRGYTF. Looking up the rest from reference TRBV9 and TRBJ1-2 gives the full variable domain: DSGVTQTPKHLITATGQRVTLRCSPRSGDLSVYWYQQSLDQGLQFLIQYYNGEERAKGNILERFSAQQFPDLHSELNLSSLELGDSALYFCASSPTGGRGYTFGSGTRLTVV.

Only a few counts were recorded for this clonotype. This rearrangement joins TRBV6-2 or TRBV6-3 to TRBJ1-6; D uncertain. The germline gives CDR1 MNHEY, CDR2 SVGEGT. The CDR3 loop spans 18 amino acids. Trimming pared 3 bases from V and 0 bases from J, leaving 15 bases between. DNA for the CDR3: TGTGCCAGCAGTTATATATTAAAACTGTCCTCCTATAATTCACCCCTCCACTTT. Translated, it gives CASSYILKLSSYNSPLHF.

The chain recombines TRBV3-1 with TRBJ2-1; tentatively, D is TRBD2 (5 bases). The CDR3 totals 15 residues. Germline V gene data show CDR1 as LGHDT and CDR2 as YNNKEL (reference sequence). V was pared by 0 bases and J by 4 bases, with 10 bases between. The CDR3 DNA sequence: TGTGCCAGCAGCCAAGATCTCCGGGAATACAATGAGCAGTTCTTC. It translates to CASSQDLREYNEQFF.

This chain joins TRBV27 and TRBJ2-1; perhaps TRBD2 as D (5 bases). The CDR3 length is 12 residues. V was trimmed by 4 bases and J by 9 bases, leaving 10 bases between them. Germline V gene sequence: CDR1 MNHEY, CDR2 SMNVEV (reference sequence). CDR3 DNA sequence: TGTGCCAGCAGTTCTTCAAGCGGTGAGCAGTTCTTC. It translates to CASSSSSGEQFF.

This clonotype was observed once. The rearrangement joins TRBV18 to TRBJ2-3; no firm D call. The CDR3 extends over 14 amino acids. The V end was cut by 0 bases, the J end by 1 base, with 5 bases between. Germline CDR1 and CDR2: KGHSH and LQKENI. CDR3 region: CASSPPTGTDTQYF. In nucleotides, the CDR3 is TGTGCCAGCTCACCACCGACGGGCACAGATACGCAGTATTTT.

J is TRBJ1-1 and V is TRBV3-1, with 7 bases fitting TRBD1. Germline V gene sequence: CDR1 LGHDT, CDR2 YNNKEL (reference sequence). V was clipped by 5 bases and J by 6 bases; unmatched bases: 15. The CDR3 runs to 16 residues. CDR3 region: CASSSTGQFEFPEAFF. The CDR3 DNA sequence: TGTGCCAGCAGCTCGACAGGGCAATTTGAATTCCCTGAAGCTTTCTTT.

Ten or more counts support this clonotype. CDR3: CASSLARQAINQPQHF. CDR3 sequence (DNA): TGTGCCAGCAGCTTGGCCCGACAGGCGATAAATCAGCCCCAGCATTTT. The gene calls are TRBV5-8 and TRBJ1-5; tentatively, D is TRBD1 (6 bases). Trimming took 0 bases from V and 4 from J, leaving 14 bases between them. The CDR3 is 16 amino acids. From germline, CDR1 is SGHTS and CDR2 YDEGEE.